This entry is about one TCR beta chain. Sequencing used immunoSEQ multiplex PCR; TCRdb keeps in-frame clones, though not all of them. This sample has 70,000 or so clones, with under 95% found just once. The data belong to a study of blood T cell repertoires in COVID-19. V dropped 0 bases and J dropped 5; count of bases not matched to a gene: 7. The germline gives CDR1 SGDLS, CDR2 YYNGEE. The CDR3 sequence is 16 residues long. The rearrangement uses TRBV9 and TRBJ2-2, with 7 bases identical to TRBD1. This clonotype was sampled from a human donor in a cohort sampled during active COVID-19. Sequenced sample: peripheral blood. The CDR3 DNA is TGTGCCAGCAGCGTAGTTGGGAACAGGGGTACCGGGGAGCTGTTTTTT. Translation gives CASSVVGNRGTGELFF.